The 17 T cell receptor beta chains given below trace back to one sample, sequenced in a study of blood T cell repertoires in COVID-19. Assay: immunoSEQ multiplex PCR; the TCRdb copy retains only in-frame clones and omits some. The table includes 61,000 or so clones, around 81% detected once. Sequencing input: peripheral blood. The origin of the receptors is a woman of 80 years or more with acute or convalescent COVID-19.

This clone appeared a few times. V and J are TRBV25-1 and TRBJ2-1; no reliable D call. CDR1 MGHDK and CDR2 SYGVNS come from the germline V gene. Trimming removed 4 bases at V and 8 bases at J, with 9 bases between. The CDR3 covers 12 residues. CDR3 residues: CASSVSRHEQFF. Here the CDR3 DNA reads TGTGCCAGCAGTGTTTCGCGCCATGAGCAGTTCTTC.

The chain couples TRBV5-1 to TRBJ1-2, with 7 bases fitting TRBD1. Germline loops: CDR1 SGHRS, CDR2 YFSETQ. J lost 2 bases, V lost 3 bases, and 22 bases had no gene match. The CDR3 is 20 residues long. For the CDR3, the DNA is TGCGCCAGCAGCTGGGAAGGGACAGCTACTTCCTACGATGCGAACTATGGCTACACCTTC. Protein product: CASSWEGTATSYDANYGYTF.

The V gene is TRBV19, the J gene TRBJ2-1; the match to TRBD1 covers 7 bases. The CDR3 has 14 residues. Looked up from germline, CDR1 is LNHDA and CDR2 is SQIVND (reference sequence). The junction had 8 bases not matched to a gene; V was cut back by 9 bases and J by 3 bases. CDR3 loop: CASAGTDFYNEQFF. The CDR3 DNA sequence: TGTGCCAGCGCCGGGACAGACTTCTACAATGAGCAGTTCTTC.

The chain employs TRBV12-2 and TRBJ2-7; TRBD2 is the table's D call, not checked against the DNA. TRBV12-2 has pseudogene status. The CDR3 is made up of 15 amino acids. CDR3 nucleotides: TGTGCAAGTCGCCAGGCGGGCGGGAAGGGCTACGAGCAGTACTTC. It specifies CASRQAGGKGYEQYF.

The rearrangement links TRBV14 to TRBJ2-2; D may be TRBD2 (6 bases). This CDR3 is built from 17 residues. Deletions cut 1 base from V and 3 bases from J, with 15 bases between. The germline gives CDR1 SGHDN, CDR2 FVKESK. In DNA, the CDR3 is TGTGCCAGCAGCCAAGTAGGAGGGACTTCCTACACCGGGGAGCTGTTTTTT. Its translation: CASSQVGGTSYTGELFF. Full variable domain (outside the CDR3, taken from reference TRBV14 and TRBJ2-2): EAGVTQFPSHSVIEKGQTVTLRCDPISGHDNLYWYRRVMGKEIKFLLHFVKESKQDESGMPNNRFLAERTGGTYSTLKVQPAELEDSGVYFCASSQVGGTSYTGELFFGEGSRLTVL.

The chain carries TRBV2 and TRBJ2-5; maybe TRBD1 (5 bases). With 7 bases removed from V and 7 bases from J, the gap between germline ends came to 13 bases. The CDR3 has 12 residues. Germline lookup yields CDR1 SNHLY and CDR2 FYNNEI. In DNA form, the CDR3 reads TGTGCCAGCAAACAATTCACAGGGACCCAGTACTTC. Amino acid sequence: CASKQFTGTQYF.

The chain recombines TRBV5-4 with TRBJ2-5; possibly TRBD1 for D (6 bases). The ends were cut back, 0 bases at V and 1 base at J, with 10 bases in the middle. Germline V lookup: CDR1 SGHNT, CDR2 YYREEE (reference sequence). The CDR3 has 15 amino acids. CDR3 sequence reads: CASSLVDRLQETQYF. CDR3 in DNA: TGTGCCAGCAGCTTGGTTGACAGGCTCCAAGAGACCCAGTACTTC.

The CDR3 sequence: CASSLPGYEQYF. Here the CDR3 DNA reads TGCGCCAGCAGCTTACCGGGCTACGAGCAGTACTTC. The chain employs TRBV5-1 and TRBJ2-7; D unresolved. V was pared by 2 bases and J by 3 bases, with 6 bases between. The germline gives CDR1 SGHRS, CDR2 YFSETQ. The CDR3 is made up of 12 amino acids. Combining the CDR3 with reference TRBV5-1 and TRBJ2-7 gives the whole variable domain KAGVTQTPRYLIKTRGQQVTLSCSPISGHRSVSWYQQTPGQGLQFLFEYFSETQRNKGNFPGRFSGRQFSNSRSEMNVSTLELGDSALYLCASSLPGYEQYFGPGTRLTVT.

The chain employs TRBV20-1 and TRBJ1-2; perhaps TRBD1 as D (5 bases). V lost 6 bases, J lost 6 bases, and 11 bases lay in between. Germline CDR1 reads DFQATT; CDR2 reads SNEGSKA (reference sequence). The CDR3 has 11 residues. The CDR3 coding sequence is TGCAGTGCCCATGCGGGGGATGGCTACACCTTC. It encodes CSAHAGDGYTF.

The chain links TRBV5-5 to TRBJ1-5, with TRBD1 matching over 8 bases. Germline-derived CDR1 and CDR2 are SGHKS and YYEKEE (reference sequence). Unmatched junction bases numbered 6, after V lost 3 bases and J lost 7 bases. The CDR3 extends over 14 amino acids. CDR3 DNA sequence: TGTGCCAGCAGCTCGGACAGGGTTCGACAGCCCCAGCATTTT. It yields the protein CASSSDRVRQPQHF.

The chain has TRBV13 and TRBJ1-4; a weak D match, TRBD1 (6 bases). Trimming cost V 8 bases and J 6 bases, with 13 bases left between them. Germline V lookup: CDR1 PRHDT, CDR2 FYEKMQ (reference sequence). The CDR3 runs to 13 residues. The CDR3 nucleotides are TGTGCCAGCGCGGGGGGCTCTTATGAAAAACTGTTTTTT. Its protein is CASAGGSYEKLFF.

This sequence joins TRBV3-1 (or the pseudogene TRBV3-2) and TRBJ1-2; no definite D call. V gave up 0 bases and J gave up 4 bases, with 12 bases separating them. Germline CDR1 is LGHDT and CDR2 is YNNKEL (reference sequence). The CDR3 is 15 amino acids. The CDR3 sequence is CASSQDRHRGYGYTF. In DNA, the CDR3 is TGTGCCAGCAGCCAAGATCGACACCGGGGCTATGGCTACACCTTC.

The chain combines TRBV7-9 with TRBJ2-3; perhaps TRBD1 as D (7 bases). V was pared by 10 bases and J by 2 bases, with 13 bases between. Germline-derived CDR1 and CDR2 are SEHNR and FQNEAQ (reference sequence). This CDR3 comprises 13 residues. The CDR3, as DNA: TGTGCCACCGGGGGACAGAACACAGATACGCAGTATTTT. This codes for CATGGQNTDTQYF.

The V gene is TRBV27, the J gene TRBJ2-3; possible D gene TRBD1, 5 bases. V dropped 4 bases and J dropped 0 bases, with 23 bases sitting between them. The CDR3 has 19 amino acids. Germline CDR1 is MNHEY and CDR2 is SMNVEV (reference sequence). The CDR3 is CASSSNRTSPPTSTDTQYF. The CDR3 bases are TGTGCCAGCAGTTCGAATCGGACATCGCCACCTACTAGCACAGATACGCAGTATTTT.

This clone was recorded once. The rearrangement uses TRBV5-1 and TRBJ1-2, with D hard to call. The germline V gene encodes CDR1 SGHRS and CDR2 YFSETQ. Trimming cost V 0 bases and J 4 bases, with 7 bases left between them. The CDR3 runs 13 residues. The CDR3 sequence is CASSLDIAYGYTF. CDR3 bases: TGCGCCAGCAGCTTGGACATCGCCTATGGCTACACCTTC. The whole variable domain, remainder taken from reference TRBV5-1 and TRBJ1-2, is KAGVTQTPRYLIKTRGQQVTLSCSPISGHRSVSWYQQTPGQGLQFLFEYFSETQRNKGNFPGRFSGRQFSNSRSEMNVSTLELGDSALYLCASSLDIAYGYTFGSGTRLTVV.

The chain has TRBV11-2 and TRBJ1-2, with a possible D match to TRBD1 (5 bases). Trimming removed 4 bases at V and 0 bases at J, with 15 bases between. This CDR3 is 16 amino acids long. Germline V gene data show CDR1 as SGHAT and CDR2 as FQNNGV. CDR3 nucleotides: TGTGCCAGCAGCTCGTTACAGACAGTCTCTAACTATGGCTACACCTTC. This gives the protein CASSSLQTVSNYGYTF.

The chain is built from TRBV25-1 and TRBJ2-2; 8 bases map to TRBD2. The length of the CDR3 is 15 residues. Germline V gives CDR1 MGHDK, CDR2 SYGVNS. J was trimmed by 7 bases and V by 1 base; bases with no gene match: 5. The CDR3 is CASSEFASGLGELFF. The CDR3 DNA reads TGTGCCAGCAGTGAATTTGCTAGCGGGCTCGGGGAGCTGTTTTTT.